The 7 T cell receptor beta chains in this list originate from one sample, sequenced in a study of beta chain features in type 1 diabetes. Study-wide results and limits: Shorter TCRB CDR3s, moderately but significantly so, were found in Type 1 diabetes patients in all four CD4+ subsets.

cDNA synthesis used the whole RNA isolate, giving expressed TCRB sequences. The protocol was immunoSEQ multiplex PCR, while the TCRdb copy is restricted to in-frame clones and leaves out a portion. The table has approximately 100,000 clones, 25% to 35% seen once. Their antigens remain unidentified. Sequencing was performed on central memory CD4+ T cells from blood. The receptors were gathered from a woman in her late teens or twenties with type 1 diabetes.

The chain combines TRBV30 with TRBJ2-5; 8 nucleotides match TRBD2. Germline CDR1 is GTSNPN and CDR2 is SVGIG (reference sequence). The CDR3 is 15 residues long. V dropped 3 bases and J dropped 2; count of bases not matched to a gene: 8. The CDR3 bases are TGTGCCTGGAGAGAACCCAGCGGGAGTCAAGAGACCCAGTACTTC. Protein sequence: CAWREPSGSQETQYF.

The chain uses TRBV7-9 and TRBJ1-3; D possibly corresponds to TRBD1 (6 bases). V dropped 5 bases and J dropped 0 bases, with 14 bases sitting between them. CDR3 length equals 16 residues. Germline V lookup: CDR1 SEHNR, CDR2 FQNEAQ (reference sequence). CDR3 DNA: TGTGCCAGCAGCCAGTGGGGGGGGCCCTCTGGAAACACCATATATTTT. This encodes CASSQWGGPSGNTIYF.

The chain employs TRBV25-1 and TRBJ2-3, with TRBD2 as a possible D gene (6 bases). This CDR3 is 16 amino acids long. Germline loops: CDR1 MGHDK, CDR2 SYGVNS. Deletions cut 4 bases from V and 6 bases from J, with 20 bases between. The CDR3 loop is CASSVGGARFGDTQYF. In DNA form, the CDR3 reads TGTGCCAGCAGTGTTGGAGGGGCTAGATTCGGCGATACGCAGTATTTT.

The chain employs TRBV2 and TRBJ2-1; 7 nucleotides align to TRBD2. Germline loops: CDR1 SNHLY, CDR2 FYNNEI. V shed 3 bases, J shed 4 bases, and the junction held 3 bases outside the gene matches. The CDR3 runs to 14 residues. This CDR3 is CASSDLGGYNEQFF. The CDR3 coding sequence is TGTGCCAGCAGTGACCTGGGAGGGTACAATGAGCAGTTCTTC.

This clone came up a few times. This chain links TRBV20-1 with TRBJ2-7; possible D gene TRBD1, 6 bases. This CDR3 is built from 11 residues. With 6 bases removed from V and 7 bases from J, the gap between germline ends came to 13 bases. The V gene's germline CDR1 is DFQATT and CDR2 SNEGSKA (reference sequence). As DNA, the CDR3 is TGCAGTGCCGGCAGGGGTGAGGAGCAGTACTTC. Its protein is CSAGRGEEQYF.

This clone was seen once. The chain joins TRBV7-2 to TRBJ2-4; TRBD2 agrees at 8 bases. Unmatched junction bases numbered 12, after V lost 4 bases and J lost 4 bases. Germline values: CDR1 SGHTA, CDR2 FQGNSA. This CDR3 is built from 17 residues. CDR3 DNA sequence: TGTGCCAGCAGCTCCGGACTAGCCCCCGTAGCTAAAAACATTCAGTACTTC. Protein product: CASSSGLAPVAKNIQYF. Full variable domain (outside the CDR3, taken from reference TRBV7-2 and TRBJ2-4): GAGVSQSPSNKVTEKGKDVELRCDPISGHTALYWYRQSLGQGLEFLIYFQGNSAPDKSGLPSDRFSAERTGGSVSTLTIQRTQQEDSAVYLCASSSGLAPVAKNIQYFGAGTRLSVL.

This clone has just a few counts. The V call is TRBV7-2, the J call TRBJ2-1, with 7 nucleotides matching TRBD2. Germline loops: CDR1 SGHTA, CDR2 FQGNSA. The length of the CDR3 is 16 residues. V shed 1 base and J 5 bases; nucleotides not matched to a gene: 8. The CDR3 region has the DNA TGTGCCAGCAGCTTAGGATTGGTGGGAGGGAACAATGAGCAGTTCTTC. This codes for CASSLGLVGGNNEQFF.